The clone carrying this T cell receptor beta chain is categorized as medium-sized. The sample is drawn from a study of early T cells in non-severe SARS-CoV-2 infection. CDR3 size: 14 residues. The germline CDR1 and CDR2 sequences are MNHNY and SVGAGI (reference sequence). Trimming shortened V by 6 bases and J by 4 bases, and 13 bases separated the two germline ends. From the 5' RACE reads, TCRdb called clonotypes with MiXCR, one entry per CDR3 protein. This sample has fewer than 25,000 distinct CDR3 sequences; around 3.5% occur once, and the top ten carry around 5.5%. This receptor was taken from an adult who was a healthcare worker with PCR-confirmed SARS-CoV-2 infection or an uninfected control (not recorded which). The sequencing input was whole blood. The chain couples TRBV6-6 to TRBJ1-3; D unresolved. The DNA of the CDR3 is TGTGCCAGCAGCCGCCCTGGGGTAGGAAACACCATATATTTT. Translation: CASSRPGVGNTIYF.